The clone carrying this TCR beta chain has a handful of counts. Antigen unknown. Sampling consisted of one heparinised blood draw per donor, averaging about 116 mL. Staining for CD45RO/CCR7/CD25/CD127/CD95/CD27 allowed sorting of CD4+ naive, central memory, regulatory and stem cell-like memory cells. The CDR3 is 14 residues long. Germline V gives CDR1 LGHNA, CDR2 YSLEER. V was clipped by 1 base and J by 5 bases, with 11 bases between them. As every portion of the isolated RNA was reverse transcribed, the sequencing read expressed TCRB transcripts. Measured with immunoSEQ multiplex PCR; TCRdb has only the in-frame clones, and not every one. The table includes hundreds of thousands of clones, roughly 16% detected once. This sample is part of a study of beta chain features in type 1 diabetes. Study-wide results and limits: Moderate yet significant TCRB CDR3 shortening was seen in Type 1 diabetes patients in all four CD4+ subsets. For TCRB rearrangement, an influence of HLA type remained unresolved here.

The chain carries TRBV4-3 and TRBJ2-5; D may be TRBD1 (5 bases). This receptor was obtained from a man younger than 35 in good health. Specimen: naive CD4+ T cells from blood. The CDR3 reads CASSQGQFGETQYF. The CDR3 bases are TGCGCCAGCAGCCAAGGACAGTTTGGGGAGACCCAGTACTTC.